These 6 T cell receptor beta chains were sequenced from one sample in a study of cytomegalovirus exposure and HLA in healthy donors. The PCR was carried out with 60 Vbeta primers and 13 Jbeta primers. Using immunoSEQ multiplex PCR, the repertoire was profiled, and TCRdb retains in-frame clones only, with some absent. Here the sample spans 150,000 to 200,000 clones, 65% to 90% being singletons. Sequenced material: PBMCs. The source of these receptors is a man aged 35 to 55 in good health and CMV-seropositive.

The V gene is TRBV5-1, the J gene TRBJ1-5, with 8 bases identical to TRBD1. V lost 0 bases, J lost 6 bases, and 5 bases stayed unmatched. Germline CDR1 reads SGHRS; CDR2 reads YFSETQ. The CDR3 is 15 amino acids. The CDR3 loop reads CASSLVTGVGQPQHF. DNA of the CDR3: TGCGCCAGCAGCTTGGTGACAGGGGTCGGTCAGCCCCAGCATTTT. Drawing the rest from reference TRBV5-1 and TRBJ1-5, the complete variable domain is KAGVTQTPRYLIKTRGQQVTLSCSPISGHRSVSWYQQTPGQGLQFLFEYFSETQRNKGNFPGRFSGRQFSNSRSEMNVSTLELGDSALYLCASSLVTGVGQPQHFGDGTRLSIL.

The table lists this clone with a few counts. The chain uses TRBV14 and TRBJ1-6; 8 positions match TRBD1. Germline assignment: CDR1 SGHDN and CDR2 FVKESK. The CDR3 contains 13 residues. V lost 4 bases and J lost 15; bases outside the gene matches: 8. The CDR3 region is CASSRVSGGDLHF. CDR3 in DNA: TGTGCCAGCAGCCGGGTATCAGGGGGCGACCTCCACTTT.

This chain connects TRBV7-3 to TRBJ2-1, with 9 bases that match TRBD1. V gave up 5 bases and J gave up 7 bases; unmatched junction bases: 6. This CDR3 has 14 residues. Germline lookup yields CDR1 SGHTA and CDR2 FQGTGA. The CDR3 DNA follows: TGTGCCAGCAGCGGGACAGGGAGGAAGAATGAGCAGTTCTTC. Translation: CASSGTGRKNEQFF.

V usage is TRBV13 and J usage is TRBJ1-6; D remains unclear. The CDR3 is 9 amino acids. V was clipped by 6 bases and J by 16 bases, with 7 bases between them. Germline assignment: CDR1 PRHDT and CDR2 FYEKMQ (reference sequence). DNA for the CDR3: TGTGCCAGCAGTTATTTTCTCCACTTT. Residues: CASSYFLHF.

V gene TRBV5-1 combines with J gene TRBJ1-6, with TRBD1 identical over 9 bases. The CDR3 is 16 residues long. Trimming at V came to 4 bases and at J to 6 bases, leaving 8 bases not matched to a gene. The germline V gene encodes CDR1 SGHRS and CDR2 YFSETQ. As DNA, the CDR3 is TGCGCCAGCAGCACCACGGACAGGGGAGGTAATTCACCCCTCCACTTT. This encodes CASSTTDRGGNSPLHF.

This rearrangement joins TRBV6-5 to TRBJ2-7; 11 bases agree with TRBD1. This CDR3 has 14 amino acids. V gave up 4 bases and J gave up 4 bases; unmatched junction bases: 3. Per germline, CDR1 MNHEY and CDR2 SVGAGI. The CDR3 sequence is CASSSGQGVYEQYF. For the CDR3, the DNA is TGTGCCAGCAGTTCGGGACAGGGGGTTTACGAGCAGTACTTC.